These T cell receptor beta chains were read from a single sample in a study of shared clonotypes between healthy human individuals. The assay was immunoSEQ multiplex PCR, and TCRdb's table has in-frame clones only and misses some. The sample contains hundreds of thousands of clones, about 95% of which appear only once. The material sequenced was naive CD8+ T cells sorted from blood. The receptors were gathered from a woman aged 25 to 39 in good health. Both conserved end residues are part of each CDR3. Clone size is shown for a subset of rows, as once, few, many or a class of expanded clone.

abundance: NA; j_gene: TRBJ1-1; v_gene: TRBV2; CDR3aa: CADSLRVMNTEAFF
abundance: NA; j_gene: TRBJ2-1; v_gene: TRBV19; CDR3aa: CASSIESNEQFF
abundance: NA; j_gene: TRBJ2-7; v_gene: TRBV5-1; CDR3aa: CASRAIGTWEQYF
abundance: NA; j_gene: TRBJ1-2; v_gene: TRBV7-9; CDR3aa: CASSRRDRGDYGYTF
abundance: NA; j_gene: TRBJ2-3; v_gene: TRBV10-1; CDR3aa: CASSDGGSSTDTQYF
abundance: once; j_gene: TRBJ1-1; v_gene: TRBV13; CDR3aa: CASSLRGQRTEAFF
abundance: NA; j_gene: TRBJ1-1; v_gene: TRBV19; CDR3aa: CASSPGLNTEAFF
abundance: NA; j_gene: TRBJ2-7; v_gene: TRBV28; CDR3aa: CASSFAGRERPYEQYF
abundance: NA; j_gene: TRBJ2-7; v_gene: TRBV7-9; CDR3aa: CASSLAAQGVPISYEQYF
abundance: few; j_gene: TRBJ2-5; v_gene: TRBV5-4; CDR3aa: CASSLAEQETQYF
abundance: once; j_gene: TRBJ2-7; v_gene: TRBV30; CDR3aa: CAWSGDQVEQYF
abundance: NA; j_gene: TRBJ2-7; v_gene: TRBV27; CDR3aa: CASSSIRDRAYEQYF
abundance: NA; j_gene: TRBJ1-1; v_gene: TRBV10-3; CDR3aa: CATTHPTTNTEAFF
abundance: NA; j_gene: TRBJ2-7; v_gene: TRBV7-9; CDR3aa: CASSYRTSPYEQYF
abundance: NA; j_gene: TRBJ1-5; v_gene: TRBV11-2; CDR3aa: CASSFLHRDPESNQPQHF
abundance: NA; j_gene: TRBJ2-7; v_gene: TRBV30; CDR3aa: CAWSTRDRDPYEQYF
abundance: NA; j_gene: TRBJ2-5; v_gene: TRBV2; CDR3aa: CAGEGESETQYF
abundance: NA; j_gene: TRBJ2-7; v_gene: TRBV10-2; CDR3aa: CASSESARFSYEQYF
abundance: once; j_gene: TRBJ2-1; v_gene: TRBV13; CDR3aa: CASSVGTPRAHPHNEQFF
abundance: NA; j_gene: TRBJ1-1; v_gene: TRBV5-1; CDR3aa: CASSPQGANTEAFF
abundance: NA; j_gene: TRBJ2-3; v_gene: TRBV4-1; CDR3aa: CASSQFPDTQYF
abundance: once; j_gene: TRBJ2-7; v_gene: TRBV7-9; CDR3aa: CASSPDRFPYEQYF
abundance: NA; j_gene: TRBJ2-7; v_gene: TRBV4-1; CDR3aa: CASSQVTGRPNYEQYF
abundance: few; j_gene: TRBJ2-7; v_gene: TRBV5-4; CDR3aa: CASSLGESSYEQYF
abundance: NA; j_gene: TRBJ2-6; v_gene: TRBV11-1; CDR3aa: CASSLYIPKSSGANVLTF
abundance: NA; j_gene: TRBJ2-7; v_gene: TRBV29-1; CDR3aa: CSVSGPNFRDRGRYEQYF
abundance: NA; j_gene: TRBJ2-1; v_gene: TRBV5-1; CDR3aa: CASSWTGLAGDNEQFF
abundance: NA; j_gene: TRBJ2-2; v_gene: TRBV27; CDR3aa: CASSTLAGSFGELFF
abundance: NA; j_gene: TRBJ1-2; v_gene: TRBV29-1; CDR3aa: CSVEEGRDGYTF
abundance: NA; j_gene: TRBJ1-1; v_gene: TRBV11-2; CDR3aa: CASSLDLNTEAFF
abundance: NA; j_gene: TRBJ1-1; v_gene: TRBV28; CDR3aa: CASSNPPTMANTEAFF
abundance: NA; j_gene: TRBJ2-7; v_gene: TRBV4-1; CDR3aa: CASSQAAGTTYEQYF
abundance: NA; j_gene: TRBJ1-5; v_gene: TRBV28; CDR3aa: CASLARTGGVNQPQHF
abundance: NA; j_gene: TRBJ1-3; v_gene: TRBV5-1; CDR3aa: CASSLGPRASANTIYF
abundance: NA; j_gene: TRBJ2-7; v_gene: TRBV5-1; CDR3aa: CASSWTPADEQYF
abundance: NA; j_gene: TRBJ1-2; v_gene: TRBV7-2; CDR3aa: CASSVSPGPPSTYGYTF
abundance: NA; j_gene: TRBJ1-1; v_gene: TRBV27; CDR3aa: CASSSGGWTEAFF
abundance: NA; j_gene: TRBJ2-7; v_gene: TRBV11-2; CDR3aa: CASSPVGDEQYF
abundance: NA; j_gene: TRBJ1-3; v_gene: TRBV6-5; CDR3aa: CASGDLSGNTIYF
abundance: NA; j_gene: TRBJ2-7; v_gene: TRBV5-5; CDR3aa: CASSGTEPLGQYF
abundance: NA; j_gene: TRBJ2-1; v_gene: TRBV27; CDR3aa: CASSPPGQGVEQFF
abundance: NA; j_gene: TRBJ1-1; v_gene: TRBV2; CDR3aa: CASSSTLLNTEAFF
abundance: NA; j_gene: TRBJ2-5; v_gene: TRBV5-1; CDR3aa: CASSLGWAGGEETQYF
abundance: NA; j_gene: TRBJ1-1; v_gene: TRBV27; CDR3aa: CASSSVWDRERIGEAFF